The 23 T cell receptor beta chains listed next were all sequenced from one sample in a study of T and B cells in COVID-19 patients. Each TRB amplification used roughly 240-550 ng of genomic DNA from blood. BIOMED2 TRB-A/B primer pools were used in multiplex TRB PCR. TCRdb ran MiXCR on the multiplex PCR reads and lists one entry per CDR3 protein. This table has 15,000 to 20,000 distinct CDR3 sequences, roughly 36% appearing once. The material sequenced was blood. These receptors were collected from a human donor with active COVID-19.

The V call is TRBV7-9, the J call TRBJ1-1, with D possibly TRBD1 on 6 matching bases. Germline V gives CDR1 SEHNR, CDR2 FQNEAQ (reference sequence). The CDR3 length is 14 residues. V was cut by 6 bases and J by 2 bases, with 13 bases left in between. The CDR3 nucleotides are TGTGCCAGCAGGCCAAGGGACACTAACACTGAAGCTTTCTTT. As protein: CASRPRDTNTEAFF.

The J gene is TRBJ2-2, the V gene TRBV19; possibly TRBD1 or TRBD2 for D (5 bases each). Trimming left V 3 bases short and J 0 bases short, with 11 bases between. The CDR3 covers 16 residues. Germline V CDR1 and CDR2: LNHDA, SQIVND (reference sequence). The CDR3 DNA reads as TGTGCCAGTAGTATCGCCGGGACGGCGAACACCGGGGAGCTGTTTTTT. Translation: CASSIAGTANTGELFF.

V gene TRBV5-1 combines with J gene TRBJ2-7; TRBD1 agrees at 11 bases. The junction had 7 bases not matched to a gene; V was cut back by 4 bases and J by 4 bases. In germline, CDR1 is SGHRS, CDR2 YFSETQ. CDR3 length: 15 amino acids. The CDR3 sequence: CASSQIGTGGYEQYF. CDR3 DNA: TGCGCCAGCAGCCAGATTGGGACAGGGGGATACGAGCAGTACTTC.

V gene TRBV5-1 combines with J gene TRBJ2-3; D gene uncertain. CDR1 and CDR2 from the germline V gene are SGHRS and YFSETQ. The V gene lost 0 bases and the J gene lost 1 base, with 9 bases spanning the gap. The CDR3 contains 15 residues. CDR3 protein: CASSLAGRGTDTQYF. DNA for the CDR3: TGCGCCAGCAGCTTGGCCGGCAGAGGCACAGATACGCAGTATTTT.

This clonotype occurred a few times. The rearrangement links TRBV19 to TRBJ2-5; no definite D call. The germline V and J ends were trimmed by 3 bases and 0 bases, with 14 bases remaining between them. Per germline, CDR1 LNHDA and CDR2 SQIVND (reference sequence). The CDR3 contains 16 residues. The CDR3 region has the DNA TGTGCCAGTAGTATCGGAAGGGCGAGAAACCAAGAGACCCAGTACTTC. The encoded protein is CASSIGRARNQETQYF.

The chain couples TRBV11-2 to TRBJ1-1; D gene uncertain. The ends were cut back, 5 bases at V and 1 base at J, with 14 bases in the middle. Germline lookup yields CDR1 SGHAT and CDR2 FQNNGV. The CDR3 spans 15 residues. The CDR3 spells CASSLIAFRNTEAFF. The CDR3 DNA reads TGTGCCAGCAGCCTCATCGCGTTTAGGAACACTGAAGCTTTCTTT.

This sequence joins TRBV19 and TRBJ2-7; TRBD2 agrees at 14 bases. The CDR3 is made up of 13 amino acids. Trimming took 9 bases from V and 7 from J; bases not matched to a gene: 5. Germline lookup yields CDR1 LNHDA and CDR2 SQIVND (reference sequence). CDR3 DNA: TGTGCCAGGACTAGCGGGGGGGCAGAGGAGCAGTACTTC. Translated, it gives CARTSGGAEEQYF.

This clonotype was observed a single time. V gene TRBV11-2 combines with J gene TRBJ1-4, with TRBD1 identical over 7 bases. The CDR3 length is 13 residues. V was clipped by 0 bases and J by 10 bases; unmatched bases: 2. Germline V gene lookup returns CDR1 SGHAT and CDR2 FQNNGV. The CDR3 coding sequence is TGTGCCAGCAGCTTAGATCGACAGGGAAAACTGTTTTTT. It translates to CASSLDRQGKLFF.

V gene TRBV7-2 combines with J gene TRBJ1-5, with D perhaps matching TRBD1 (6 bases). V lost 5 bases and J 4 bases, leaving 18 bases between the germline ends. The germline V gene encodes CDR1 SGHTA and CDR2 FQGNSA. CDR3 length equals 16 residues. The chain's CDR3 is CASSLNGQWINQPQHF. CDR3 sequence (DNA): TGTGCCAGCAGCCTCAACGGACAGTGGATAAATCAGCCCCAGCATTTT.

The chain carries TRBV20-1 and TRBJ2-7; the D is unclear. The germline gives CDR1 DFQATT, CDR2 SNEGSKA (reference sequence). V was shortened by 2 bases and J by 1 base, with 12 bases between the two germline ends. The CDR3 sequence is 14 residues long. The CDR3 protein is CSARHPLGSYEQYF. DNA of the CDR3: TGCAGTGCTAGACACCCATTAGGATCCTACGAGCAGTACTTC.

This clonotype appeared once. The rearrangement uses TRBV7-2 and TRBJ2-1; a possible D gene is TRBD1 (6 bases). This CDR3 is built from 15 residues. The germline V and J ends were trimmed by 5 bases and 0 bases, with 11 bases remaining between them. Germline V gives CDR1 SGHTA, CDR2 FQGNSA. Here the CDR3 reads CASSPGVSSYNEQFF. The CDR3 DNA sequence: TGTGCCAGCAGCCCAGGGGTCAGCTCCTACAATGAGCAGTTCTTC.

The chain uses TRBV13 and TRBJ2-3; TRBD2 aligns across 11 bases. The V segment lost 0 bases and the J segment 7 bases; nucleotides outside the gene matches: 12. CDR3 length: 18 residues. Germline CDR1 is PRHDT and CDR2 is FYEKMQ (reference sequence). The CDR3, as DNA: TGTGCCAGCAGCTTAGGCCTAACCGGGTCTAGCGGGGGGAATACGCAGTATTTT. Translation: CASSLGLTGSSGGNTQYF.

This clonotype was detected a few times. The J gene is TRBJ2-7, the V gene TRBV19, with 7 bases fitting TRBD1. Germline loops: CDR1 LNHDA, CDR2 SQIVND (reference sequence). The CDR3 length is 12 residues. Germline trimming cut 5 bases from V and 5 bases from J; bases unmatched to any gene: 3. The CDR3 reads CASSDRAHEQYV. CDR3 DNA sequence: TGTGCCAGTAGTGACAGGGCCCACGAGCAGTACGTC.

By sample share, this clonotype is medium-sized. This chain uses TRBV19 with TRBJ2-3; possibly TRBD2 for D (6 bases). The CDR3 runs to 12 residues. The germline V and J ends were trimmed by 10 bases and 5 bases, with 13 bases remaining between them. CDR1 and CDR2 from the germline V gene are LNHDA and SQIVND (reference sequence). CDR3 sequence reads: CATAIGRDTQYF. The CDR3 nucleotides read TGTGCCACTGCCATCGGGAGAGATACGCAGTATTTT.

The gene calls are TRBV7-9 and TRBJ1-1; 8 bases align to TRBD1. Germline CDR1 is SEHNR and CDR2 is FQNEAQ (reference sequence). V dropped 0 bases and J dropped 1; count of bases not matched to a gene: 7. This CDR3 spans 17 amino acids. The CDR3 spells CASSLAGRGRPNTEAFF. The CDR3, as DNA: TGTGCCAGCAGCTTAGCGGGCAGGGGGCGACCGAACACTGAAGCTTTCTTT.

In its sample, this clonotype ranks as medium-sized. This sequence joins TRBV11-1 and TRBJ2-7, with 12 positions matching TRBD2. CDR1 is SGHAT and CDR2 is FQDESV in the germline V gene (reference sequence). With 4 bases clipped from V and 2 bases from J, the junction kept 0 bases outside the gene matches. This CDR3 is 14 amino acids long. The CDR3 loop is CASSSSGGAYEQYF. CDR3 in DNA: TGTGCCAGCAGCTCTAGCGGGGGGGCCTACGAGCAGTACTTC.

CDR3 amino acids: CASSEPRSGYSNQPQHF. As DNA, the CDR3 is TGTGCCAGTAGTGAGCCCCGGTCCGGCTATAGCAATCAGCCCCAGCATTTT. The chain employs TRBV19 and TRBJ1-5; D unclear. The germline CDR1 and CDR2 sequences are LNHDA and SQIVND (reference sequence). The CDR3 is 17 amino acids. V shed 5 bases and J shed 0 bases, with 17 bases lying between them.

This clonotype occurred a few times. This chain joins TRBV5-6 and TRBJ1-1, with TRBD1 matching over 7 bases. This CDR3 has 13 residues. From germline, CDR1 is SGHDT and CDR2 YYEEEE. Trimming took 2 bases from V and 7 from J; bases not matched to a gene: 5. The CDR3 protein is CASSFGQGDEAFF. The CDR3 coding sequence is TGTGCCAGCAGCTTTGGGCAGGGGGATGAAGCTTTCTTT.

The CDR3 loop reads CASSLGGPEAFF. The CDR3 DNA follows: TGTGCCAGCAGCTTGGGGGGACCAGAAGCTTTCTTT. The chain uses TRBV5-6 and TRBJ1-1, with a possible D match to TRBD1 (5 bases). Germline values: CDR1 SGHDT, CDR2 YYEEEE. The CDR3 runs to 12 residues. The germline V and J ends were trimmed by 0 bases and 8 bases, with 8 bases remaining between them.

This clonotype is classed as medium-sized (0.01 to 0.1%). The chain links TRBV19 to TRBJ2-2; D uncertain. Germline V gives CDR1 LNHDA, CDR2 SQIVND (reference sequence). The CDR3 extends over 14 amino acids. V was cut by 7 bases and J by 1 base, with 10 bases left in between. The CDR3 protein is CASIGPGNTGELFF. The CDR3 bases are TGTGCCAGTATTGGACCGGGGAACACCGGGGAGCTGTTTTTT.

J is TRBJ2-2 and V is TRBV5-3, with TRBD1 as a possible D gene (7 bases). TRBV5-3 is classed as an ORF, of uncertain function. CDR3 length: 16 residues. V lost 6 bases and J lost 1, with 16 bases in between. CDR3 nucleotides: TGTGCCAGAACGCCAGGGGGGCAAGGGAACACCGGGGAGCTGTTTTTT. Residues: CARTPGGQGNTGELFF.

The rearrangement links TRBV6-1 to TRBJ2-1; TRBD2 matches 12 bases. Germline CDR1 is MNHNS and CDR2 is SASEGT. After removal of 7 bases from V and 0 bases from J, the junction contained 4 bases not matched to a gene. This CDR3 spans 16 amino acids. In nucleotides, the CDR3 is TGTGCCAGCATCAGGACTAGCGGGGTCTCCTACAATGAGCAGTTCTTC. Its protein product is CASIRTSGVSYNEQFF.

This clonotype was observed at least ten times. This chain uses TRBV12-3 or TRBV12-4 with TRBJ2-2; D may correspond to TRBD1 or TRBD2 (5 bases each). This CDR3 spans 14 amino acids. Trimming left V 7 bases short and J 7 bases short, with 16 bases between. The DNA for the CDR3 is TGTGCCAGCACCCCACTTGGGGGTCTCGGGGAGCTGTTTTTT. Translated, it gives CASTPLGGLGELFF.